The 3 T cell receptor beta chains below come from one sample, sequenced in a study of identical twins. TCRdb re-called the 5' RACE reads with MiXCR, one entry per CDR3 protein. Of 1.5 million to 2 million distinct CDR3 sequences in the sample, 25% to 35% were seen once. The sample taken for sequencing was cord blood. The receptors were sampled from a newborn girl in good health.

This clonotype was detected once. The chain uses TRBV20-1 and TRBJ1-1; D call uncertain. Trimming shortened V by 4 bases and J by 11 bases, and 11 bases separated the two germline ends. The germline V gene has CDR1 DFQATT and CDR2 SNEGSKA (reference sequence). The CDR3 has 10 amino acids. CDR3: CSATNRWAFF. The CDR3 region has the DNA TGCAGTGCTACCAACAGATGGGCTTTCTTT.

The rearrangement uses TRBV20-1 and TRBJ1-3, with D unclear. The CDR3 is 14 residues long. CDR1 DFQATT and CDR2 SNEGSKA come from the germline V gene (reference sequence). Trimming stripped 2 bases from V and 1 base from J, with 9 bases between. DNA of the CDR3: TGCAGTGCTAGATTGGGTGTTTCTGGAAACACCATATATTTT. Its protein is CSARLGVSGNTIYF.

In DNA form, the CDR3 reads TGTGCCACCTATCCTCGGGCTAGCAGACAAGAGACCCAGTACTTC. Translating it yields CATYPRASRQETQYF. This sequence joins TRBV6-4 and TRBJ2-5; D might be TRBD2 (5 bases). The CDR3 sequence is 15 residues long. V was trimmed by 10 bases and J by 2 bases, leaving 20 bases between them. Germline CDR1 MRHNA, CDR2 SNTAGT.